Listed below are T cell receptor beta chains from one sample, sequenced in a study of cytomegalovirus exposure and HLA in healthy donors. Generated by immunoSEQ multiplex PCR, the TCRdb table keeps only in-frame clones and is missing some. The sample carries about 85,000 clones, approximately 80% recorded once. The sequencing input was PBMCs. The source of these receptors is a woman aged 50 to 65 in good health and CMV-seropositive. The CDR3 runs from the conserved cysteine through the conserved F or W. The D gene is left open where the match is weak. The size entry is marked missing in some rows and otherwise reads once, few, many or a size class.

j_gene,abundance,v_gene,d_gene,CDR3aa,CDR3nt
TRBJ2-2,.,TRBV29-1,.,CSVVLTRQANTGELFF,TGCAGCGTTGTCCTCACCCGACAGGCGAACACCGGGGAGCTGTTTTTT
TRBJ1-2,.,TRBV11-2,.,CAATTGTVDGYTF,TGTGCGGCAACCACCGGGACTGTGGATGGCTACACCTTC
TRBJ2-4,.,TRBV6-1,TRBD2,CASIPAGWNIQYF,TGTGCCAGCATTCCAGCGGGATGGAACATTCAGTACTTC
TRBJ2-1,.,TRBV7-9,TRBD2,CASSRGGSIYNEQFF,TGTGCCAGCAGCCGCGGGGGTAGCATCTACAATGAGCAGTTCTTC
TRBJ1-5,.,TRBV7-6,.,CASSLEADLNQPQHF,TGTGCCAGCAGCTTAGAGGCGGATTTGAATCAGCCCCAGCATTTT
TRBJ2-5,.,TRBV5-4,.,CASSFNSGQETQYF,TGTGCCAGCAGCTTCAACAGCGGCCAAGAGACCCAGTACTTC
TRBJ2-7,.,TRBV13,.,CASSLGRGYEQYF,TGTGCCAGCAGCTTAGGTCGGGGCTACGAGCAGTACTTC
TRBJ2-1,.,TRBV18,.,CASSPREPDNEQFF,TGTGCCAGCTCACCTCGGGAACCTGACAATGAGCAGTTCTTC
TRBJ1-1,.,TRBV7-9,.,CASSLARHHTEAFF,TGTGCCAGCAGCTTAGCGCGACACCACACTGAAGCTTTCTTT
TRBJ2-3,.,TRBV7-3,TRBD2,CASSPSAGGSTDTQYF,TGTGCCAGCAGCCCCTCGGCGGGGGGAAGCACAGATACGCAGTATTTT
TRBJ2-1,.,TRBV10-3,TRBD2,CAISEVPGGGQFF,TGTGCCATCAGTGAAGTCCCCGGCGGGGGGCAGTTCTTC
TRBJ2-1,.,TRBV5-5,.,CASSRLGLHIYNEQFF,TGTGCCAGCAGCCGATTAGGACTCCACATCTACAATGAGCAGTTCTTC
TRBJ1-1,.,TRBV2,.,CASSGGPNTEAFF,TGTGCCAGCAGTGGGGGCCCGAACACTGAAGCTTTCTTT
TRBJ1-6,.,TRBV4-1,.,CASSQDKGGREASPLHF,TGCGCCAGCAGCCAAGATAAAGGAGGCAGGGAGGCTTCACCCCTCCACTTT
TRBJ1-1,.,TRBV19,TRBD1,CASSKNRGTTEAFF,TGTGCCAGTAGTAAGAACAGGGGGACTACTGAAGCTTTCTTT
TRBJ1-1,.,TRBV6-6,.,CASILPGDTEAFF,TGTGCCAGCATCTTACCGGGGGACACTGAAGCTTTCTTT
TRBJ1-2,.,TRBV5-1,.,CASSLGGGEGYTF,TGCGCCAGCAGCCTCGGGGGGGGCGAAGGCTACACCTTC
TRBJ2-5,.,TRBV7-3,.,CASSLTPTRQGGKTQYF,TGTGCCAGCAGCTTAACCCCCACTCGACAGGGAGGAAAGACCCAGTACTTC
TRBJ2-7,.,TRBV7-2,TRBD2,CASSQLAGGYEQYF,TGTGCCAGCAGCCAGCTAGCGGGGGGCTACGAGCAGTACTTC
TRBJ2-1,.,TRBV2,.,CASSEGGGINEQFF,TGTGCCAGCTCCGAAGGGGGGGGTATAAATGAGCAGTTCTTC
TRBJ2-3,.,TRBV6-4,.,CASSDFYSPPAPRVGTDTQYF,TGTGCCAGCAGTGACTTCTACTCCCCCCCCGCCCCGAGGGTTGGAACAGATACGCAGTATTTT
TRBJ1-3,.,TRBV7-9,TRBD1,CASSLTTGPGNTIYF,TGTGCCAGCAGCTTAACGACAGGGCCCGGAAACACTATATATTTT
TRBJ1-2,.,TRBV2,TRBD1,CASSLRRLGQDNYGYTF,TGTGCCAGCAGCCTCAGGAGGCTGGGACAGGATAACTATGGCTACACCTTC
TRBJ1-2,few,TRBV7-9,.,CSSSLQNAGYGYGYTF,TGTTCCAGCAGCTTACAGAACGCAGGGTACGGCTATGGCTACACCTTC
TRBJ2-5,.,TRBV9,.,CASSVGGPGTQYF,TGTGCCAGCAGCGTAGGAGGCCCGGGGACCCAGTACTTC
TRBJ1-6,.,TRBV4-1,.,CASSQDRGRGESSYNSPLHF,TGCGCCAGCAGCCAAGATCGGGGGAGGGGAGAAAGCTCCTATAATTCACCCCTCCACTTT
TRBJ2-7,few,TRBV5-4,TRBD1,CASSLQGAYEQYF,TGTGCCAGCAGTCTACAGGGGGCCTACGAGCAGTACTTC
TRBJ1-2,.,TRBV2,TRBD1,CASSTGQDYGYTF,TGTGCCAGCAGCACGGGACAGGACTATGGCTACACCTTC
TRBJ1-1,.,TRBV6-5,TRBD1,CASRKTGATSAFF,TGTGCCAGCAGGAAGACAGGGGCAACTAGCGCTTTCTTT
TRBJ2-6,few,TRBV27,.,CASRYAGANVLTF,TGTGCCAGCAGATACGCGGGGGCCAACGTCCTGACTTTC
TRBJ2-1,.,TRBV7-3,TRBD2,CASSLFGGREGEQFF,TGTGCCAGCAGCTTATTTGGCGGGAGAGAGGGTGAGCAGTTCTTC
TRBJ2-1,.,TRBV5-1,.,CASSLEDSTGFYNEQFF,TGCGCCAGCAGCTTGGAGGACTCCACCGGGTTCTACAATGAGCAGTTCTTC
TRBJ2-1,once,TRBV19,TRBD2,CASSIDLAGYNEQFF,TGTGCCAGTAGTATAGATCTAGCGGGGTACAATGAGCAGTTCTTC
TRBJ1-3,.,TRBV5-4,.,CASSSPTGSGNTIYF,TGTGCCAGCAGCTCCCCTACAGGGTCTGGAAACACCATATATTTT
TRBJ1-1,.,TRBV6-4,.,CASSLPGQTEAFF,TGTGCCAGCAGCCTGCCCGGACAGACTGAAGCTTTCTTT
TRBJ2-7,few,TRBV2,TRBD1,CASSDGQGSYEQYF,TGTGCCAGCAGTGATGGACAGGGAAGCTACGAGCAGTACTTC
TRBJ2-3,.,TRBV6-1,.,CASSLGQSSTDTQYF,TGTGCCAGCAGCCTCGGACAGTCTAGCACAGATACGCAGTATTTT
TRBJ1-1,once,TRBV5-1,.,CASSYFTTGPNTEAFF,TGCGCCAGCAGTTACTTCACGACAGGACCGAACACTGAAGCTTTCTTT
TRBJ1-1,.,TRBV7-8,TRBD1,CASSLVFTQGAHTEAFF,TGTGCCAGCAGCTTAGTTTTTACCCAGGGGGCGCACACTGAAGCTTTCTTT
TRBJ2-5,.,TRBV2,.,CASSGFLQTRETQYF,TGTGCCAGCAGTGGCTTCTTGCAGACACGAGAGACCCAGTACTTC
TRBJ1-3,.,TRBV30,.,CAWSGQKNTIYF,TGTGCCTGGAGTGGCCAGAAAAACACCATATATTTT
TRBJ2-3,few,TRBV27,.,CASRDGGRGTDTQYF,TGTGCCAGCAGGGACGGAGGGAGGGGGACAGATACGCAGTATTTT
TRBJ1-1,.,TRBV27,.,CASSLLWTAMNTEAFF,TGTGCCAGCAGCTTACTCTGGACAGCCATGAACACTGAAGCTTTCTTT
TRBJ2-5,.,TRBV6-5,TRBD2,CASSHLAGGQETQYF,TGTGCCAGCAGTCATTTAGCGGGGGGGCAAGAGACCCAGTACTTC
TRBJ2-1,.,TRBV7-9,TRBD1,CASGYRGPYNEQFF,TGTGCCAGCGGATACAGGGGGCCCTACAATGAGCAGTTCTTC
TRBJ2-5,few,TRBV19,TRBD1,CASSIYRVRGIRETQYF,TGTGCCAGTAGTATATACAGGGTCAGGGGGATAAGGGAGACCCAGTACTTC
TRBJ2-1,.,TRBV28,TRBD2,CASRGVAGVGYNEQFF,TGTGCCAGCAGGGGGGTAGCGGGAGTGGGGTACAATGAGCAGTTCTTC
TRBJ2-1,.,TRBV2,TRBD2,CASSEVGTSGHEQFF,TGTGCCAGCAGTGAAGTTGGGACTAGCGGCCATGAGCAGTTCTTC
TRBJ1-5,.,TRBV30,TRBD1,CAWAGTGVQPQHF,TGTGCCTGGGCCGGGACAGGGGTCCAGCCCCAGCATTTT